The table lists the clone carrying this T cell receptor beta chain with many counts. The data originate from a study of T-cell reconstitution after alpha-beta-depleted transplantation in children. This sample's TCRbeta library carried unique molecular identifier barcodes. In TCRdb, the PCR reads were re-called with MiXCR into one record per CDR3 protein. The sample lists some 600,000 distinct CDR3 sequences; 16% were seen once. Here the sequenced sample was PBMCs from the stem cell graft donor, taken from the stem cell graft. The receptor was derived from a human donor who donated a stem cell graft to a child with acute myeloid leukemia.

CDR3 amino acids: CASSGRIRYNSPLHF. CDR3 bases: TGCGCCAGCTCAGGGCGAATCCGGTATAATTCACCCCTCCACTTT. The gene calls are TRBV4-3 and TRBJ1-6, with TRBD1 as a possible D gene (5 bases). This CDR3 region has 15 residues. Germline CDR1 and CDR2: LGHNA and YSLEER. Trimming cost V 8 bases and J 4 bases, with 15 bases left between them.